This TCR beta chain was sequenced in a study of T cell responses to AZD1222 COVID-19 vaccine. The CDR3 has 16 residues. Germline-derived CDR1 and CDR2 are MNHEY and SVGEGT. The trim removed 5 bases at V and 2 bases at J, leaving 9 bases unmatched. The data were produced by immunoSEQ multiplex PCR, yet TCRdb's version contains in-frame clones alone and is incomplete. Among under 130,000 clones, 88% were seen once, and the ten largest hold about 9.1%. The TCR originated in an adult in good health. The material sequenced was peripheral blood, taken on day 0 of AZD1222 vaccination. This chain joins TRBV6-2 or TRBV6-3 and TRBJ1-5, with 7 nucleotides matching TRBD1. The CDR3: CASSPLTGRGNQPQHF. CDR3 DNA sequence: TGTGCCAGCAGTCCGTTGACAGGGAGAGGCAATCAGCCCCAGCATTTT.